The 28 T cell receptor beta chains below come from one sample, sequenced in a study of shared clonotypes between healthy human individuals. Profiling relied on immunoSEQ multiplex PCR, and the TCRdb table lists in-frame clones only, not all of them. The sample records 2 million to 2.5 million clones, over 90% being singletons. The sample taken for sequencing was naive CD4+ T cells from PBMCs. Described subset: CD45RA+ positively selected. The source is a man between 18 and 29 years old in good health. Some clones in this sample may be carry-over from other donors' samples.

This chain connects TRBV6-1 to TRBJ1-1; TRBD1 might be the D (6 bases). Trimming removed 2 bases at V and 4 bases at J, with 11 bases between. The CDR3 has 14 amino acids. Germline values: CDR1 MNHNS, CDR2 SASEGT. The CDR3 here is CASSEPGGGTEAFF. Here the CDR3 DNA reads TGTGCCAGCAGTGAACCCGGGGGCGGCACTGAAGCTTTCTTT.

The J gene is TRBJ1-2, the V gene TRBV5-4; TRBD1 is a possible D gene (5 bases). The CDR3 contains 17 residues. The germline V gene encodes CDR1 SGHNT and CDR2 YYREEE (reference sequence). V was pared by 4 bases and J by 4 bases, with 23 bases between. The CDR3 sequence: CASSKPDGGGDIYGYTF. The CDR3 DNA sequence: TGTGCCAGCAGCAAGCCCGACGGTGGGGGGGATATCTATGGCTACACCTTC.

V is TRBV7-2 and J is TRBJ2-2; the D call may be TRBD1 or TRBD2 (5 bases each). Trimming cost V 5 bases and J 4 bases, with 14 bases left between them. The CDR3 sequence is 15 residues long. Germline V gene lookup returns CDR1 SGHTA and CDR2 FQGNSA. As DNA, the CDR3 is TGTGCCAGCAGCACGGGGCCACCGGGCACCGGGGAGCTGTTTTTT. This gives the protein CASSTGPPGTGELFF.

The CDR3 DNA reads TGTGCCAGCGTGCGGGGCAGGGGGCGTGCAATAGGGACCCAGTACTTC. Encoded protein: CASVRGRGRAIGTQYF. This rearrangement joins TRBV28 to TRBJ2-5; 8 bases align to TRBD1. The germline CDR1 and CDR2 sequences are MDHEN and SYDVKM. The CDR3 has 16 residues. V was pared by 8 bases and J by 7 bases, with 18 bases of the junction left unmatched.

The chain has TRBV14 and TRBJ1-1; 9 positions match TRBD1. CDR3 length: 16 amino acids. V was pared by 6 bases and J by 3 bases, with 11 bases of the junction left unmatched. Germline CDR1 reads SGHDN; CDR2 reads FVKESK. The CDR3 DNA reads as TGTGCCAGCAGTAGTTATTACAGGGGGCTGGACACTGAAGCTTTCTTT. Its protein is CASSSYYRGLDTEAFF.

The DNA for the CDR3 is TGTGCTAGTGGTCAATACAATGAGCAGTTCTTC. Translating it yields CASGQYNEQFF. The chain employs TRBV12-5 and TRBJ2-1, with unresolved D. The length of the CDR3 is 11 residues. Germline lookup yields CDR1 LGHNT and CDR2 FRNRAP. Trimming removed 5 bases at V and 4 bases at J, with 3 bases between. Combining the CDR3 with reference TRBV12-5 and TRBJ2-1 gives the whole variable domain DARVTQTPRHKVTEMGQEVTMRCQPILGHNTVFWYRQTMMQGLELLAYFRNRAPLDDSGMPKDRFSAEMPDATLATLKIQPSEPRDSAVYFCASGQYNEQFFGPGTRLTVL.

With respect to this clone: This same CDR3 is encoded by further DNA sequences in the sample. The V gene is TRBV6-5, the J gene TRBJ2-3; D is tentatively TRBD1 or TRBD2 (5 bases each). This CDR3 is built from 13 residues. CDR1 is MNHEY and CDR2 is SVGAGI in the germline V gene. The V and J ends lost 4 bases and 0 bases respectively, with 5 bases between them. As DNA, the CDR3 is TGTGCCAGCAGTTGGGACAGCACAGATACGCAGTATTTT. This translates into CASSWDSTDTQYF.

The count of this clone is one. V and J are TRBV13 and TRBJ1-5; 7 nucleotides align to TRBD1. The CDR3 spans 15 residues. Unmatched junction bases numbered 8, after V lost 5 bases and J lost 4 bases. Germline CDR1 PRHDT, CDR2 FYEKMQ (reference sequence). CDR3 residues: CASSQGGRDNQPQHF. Here the CDR3 DNA reads TGTGCCAGCAGCCAAGGGGGCAGGGATAATCAGCCCCAGCATTTT.

On this clone itself: Other DNA sequences from this sample encode an identical CDR3 as well. V gene TRBV5-1 combines with J gene TRBJ1-3; D remains unclear. The germline V gene encodes CDR1 SGHRS and CDR2 YFSETQ. The CDR3 covers 15 residues. The V gene lost 0 bases and the J gene lost 0 bases, with 7 bases spanning the gap. Written as DNA, the CDR3 is TGCGCCAGCAGCTTGGTCGGGAGCTCTGGAAACACCATATATTTT. This encodes CASSLVGSSGNTIYF.

The count of this clone is one. The chain links TRBV30 to TRBJ2-7; possible D gene TRBD1, 5 bases. In germline, CDR1 is GTSNPN, CDR2 SVGIG (reference sequence). V was clipped by 8 bases and J by 2 bases, with 16 bases between them. The CDR3 has 13 residues. CDR3 region: CAAGPQGPYEQYF. In DNA, the CDR3 is TGTGCCGCTGGACCCCAGGGCCCCTACGAGCAGTACTTC. Variable domain in full (rest from reference TRBV30 and TRBJ2-7): SQTIHQWPATLVQPVGSPLSLECTVEGTSNPNLYWYRQAAGRGLQLLFYSVGIGQISSEVPQNLSASRPQDRQFILSSKKLLLSDSGFYLCAAGPQGPYEQYFGPGTRLTVT.

A word on this clone: Because the CDR3's place on the DNA is in doubt, the DNA is left out and the CDR3 is given as listed by TCRdb. The chain uses TRBV7-3 and TRBJ2-7; the DNA was not compared with TRBD1, the D call given in the table. Germline loops: CDR1 SGHTA, CDR2 FQGTGA. A total of 13 residues make up the CDR3, ends included. The CDR3 sequence is CASSFGQGAPWYF.

Concerning this clone itself: Other DNA variants within this sample encode the same CDR3. The chain recombines TRBV18 with TRBJ1-1; D gene unclear. The CDR3 length is 14 residues. V lost 2 bases and J lost 2, with 9 bases in between. Germline lookup yields CDR1 KGHSH and CDR2 LQKENI. The CDR3 DNA reads as TGTGCCAGCTCACCATCCTTGACCAACACTGAAGCTTTCTTT. This gives the protein CASSPSLTNTEAFF.

J is TRBJ2-7 and V is TRBV5-1; the match to TRBD2 covers 12 bases. Looked up from germline, CDR1 is SGHRS and CDR2 is YFSETQ. This CDR3 is built from 16 residues. The V segment lost 1 base and the J segment 5 bases; nucleotides outside the gene matches: 7. The CDR3 DNA is TGCGCCAGCAGCTTGCCCACTAGCGGGGGGCCGGACGAGCAGTACTTC. Its translation is CASSLPTSGGPDEQYF.

V and J are TRBV4-2 and TRBJ1-2, with D unclear. V was clipped by 3 bases and J by 8 bases, with 10 bases between them. CDR1 is LGHNA, CDR2 YNFKEQ, per germline. CDR3 length equals 12 residues. The CDR3 nucleotides are TGTGCCAGCAGCCACAGAAATCTCGGCTACACCTTC. It codes for CASSHRNLGYTF.

The rearrangement links TRBV7-2 to TRBJ2-5, with TRBD2 as a possible D gene (6 bases). Trimming cost V 5 bases and J 2 bases, with 15 bases left between them. The CDR3 sequence is 15 residues long. CDR1 is SGHTA, CDR2 FQGNSA, per germline. The CDR3 spells CASSAFGGGQETQYF. The CDR3 coding sequence is TGTGCCAGCAGCGCCTTTGGGGGAGGTCAAGAGACCCAGTACTTC.

The rearrangement uses TRBV2 and TRBJ1-1; D is perhaps TRBD1 (5 bases). This CDR3 region has 12 residues. Germline V gene lookup returns CDR1 SNHLY and CDR2 FYNNEI. V was clipped by 4 bases and J by 6 bases, with 9 bases between them. In nucleotides, the CDR3 is TGTGCCAGCAGTGCAGGGACCCCTGAAGCTTTCTTT. It yields the protein CASSAGTPEAFF.

The J gene is TRBJ2-4, the V gene TRBV5-4; the match to TRBD2 covers 8 bases. Germline trimming cut 4 bases from V and 5 bases from J; bases unmatched to any gene: 11. The length of the CDR3 is 16 residues. Germline V CDR1 and CDR2: SGHNT, YYREEE (reference sequence). CDR3 protein: CASSDAGGLEENIQYF. The CDR3 region has the DNA TGTGCCAGCAGCGATGCGGGAGGACTAGAAGAAAACATTCAGTACTTC.

This chain connects TRBV5-1 to TRBJ2-5; D call uncertain. Trimming shortened V by 4 bases and J by 4 bases, and 8 bases separated the two germline ends. This CDR3 comprises 12 residues. CDR1 is SGHRS and CDR2 is YFSETQ in the germline V gene. The CDR3 sequence is CASSPMGETQYF. Written as DNA, the CDR3 is TGCGCCAGCAGCCCCATGGGAGAGACCCAGTACTTC.

The chain carries TRBV5-4 and TRBJ1-3, with TRBD1 matching 8 bases. The CDR3 runs 16 residues. The trim removed 5 bases at V and 0 bases at J, leaving 7 bases unmatched. CDR1 SGHNT and CDR2 YYREEE come from the germline V gene (reference sequence). The CDR3 sequence: CASSMDRAYSGNTIYF. The CDR3 nucleotides are TGTGCCAGCAGTATGGACAGGGCTTACTCTGGAAACACCATATATTTT.

The J gene is TRBJ2-1, the V gene TRBV6-4, with D perhaps TRBD1 (5 bases). Germline assignment: CDR1 MRHNA and CDR2 SNTAGT. The ends were cut back, 0 bases at V and 11 bases at J, with 14 bases in the middle. The CDR3 consists of 14 residues. CDR3 in amino acids: CASSDSITRQKQFF. Written as DNA, the CDR3 is TGTGCCAGCAGTGACTCGATAACCCGACAGAAGCAGTTCTTC.

The chain links TRBV7-3 to TRBJ2-7; D is possibly TRBD1 or TRBD2 (5 bases each). Trimming shortened V by 1 base and J by 6 bases, and 19 bases separated the two germline ends. This CDR3 region has 16 residues. Germline CDR1 reads SGHTA; CDR2 reads FQGTGA. CDR3 nucleotides: TGTGCCAGCAGCTTAAGTGGGGGTGAAGAGGACTTCGAGCAGTACTTC. Translation gives CASSLSGGEEDFEQYF.

CDR3 sequence reads: CASSDPTGPYGYTF. As DNA, the CDR3 is TGTGCCAGCAGTGACCCAACAGGGCCCTATGGCTACACCTTC. The V call is TRBV6-5, the J call TRBJ1-2, with a possible D match to TRBD1 (6 bases). V was trimmed by 5 bases and J by 4 bases, leaving 14 bases between them. Germline CDR1 is MNHEY and CDR2 is SVGAGI. CDR3 size: 14 residues.

The CDR3 reads CASSQAILSNYGYTF. The CDR3 coding sequence is TGTGCCAGCAGTCAGGCTATACTTTCTAACTATGGCTACACCTTC. The V and J genes are TRBV6-5 and TRBJ1-2; D not resolved. V was cut by 5 bases and J by 0 bases, with 13 bases left in between. The CDR3 is made up of 15 amino acids. Germline V lookup: CDR1 MNHEY, CDR2 SVGAGI.

The chain carries TRBV5-4 and TRBJ1-1; D ambiguous. CDR3 length equals 13 residues. Germline CDR1 reads SGHNT; CDR2 reads YYREEE (reference sequence). Trimming took 3 bases from V and 1 from J, leaving 7 bases between them. This chain's CDR3 is CASSSRKNTEAFF. The CDR3, as DNA: TGTGCCAGCAGCTCCAGAAAGAACACTGAAGCTTTCTTT.

The chain uses TRBV6-6 and TRBJ2-7; 7 bases match TRBD1. V gave up 11 bases and J gave up 3 bases; unmatched junction bases: 10. Germline CDR1 and CDR2: MNHNY and SVGAGI (reference sequence). This CDR3 spans 13 amino acids. CDR3 amino acids: CAGARDRGYEQYF. The DNA for the CDR3 is TGTGCCGGAGCCCGGGACAGAGGCTACGAGCAGTACTTC.

This CDR3 is CASSKDWREWYF. Written as DNA, the CDR3 is TGTGCCAGCAGCAAAGATTGGCGGGAGTGGTACTTC. The chain uses TRBV21-1 and TRBJ2-4; the table's D call TRBD2 went unverified against the DNA. TRBV21-1 is a known pseudogene. The CDR3 extends over 12 amino acids.

This chain connects TRBV29-1 to TRBJ1-1; D remains ambiguous. The germline CDR1 and CDR2 sequences are SQVTM and ANQGSEA. This CDR3 has 13 amino acids. V lost 7 bases and J 6 bases, leaving 18 bases between the germline ends. Here the CDR3 reads CSGELGRTPEAFF. The CDR3, as DNA: TGCAGCGGTGAGCTGGGGAGGACCCCTGAAGCTTTCTTT.

V usage is TRBV28 and J usage is TRBJ2-3; unclear D gene. The CDR3 sequence is 14 residues long. Germline V gives CDR1 MDHEN, CDR2 SYDVKM. V shed 4 bases and J shed 1 base, with 9 bases lying between them. The chain's CDR3 is CASSSGYRTDTQYF. As DNA, the CDR3 is TGTGCCAGCAGTTCCGGCTACCGCACAGATACGCAGTATTTT.